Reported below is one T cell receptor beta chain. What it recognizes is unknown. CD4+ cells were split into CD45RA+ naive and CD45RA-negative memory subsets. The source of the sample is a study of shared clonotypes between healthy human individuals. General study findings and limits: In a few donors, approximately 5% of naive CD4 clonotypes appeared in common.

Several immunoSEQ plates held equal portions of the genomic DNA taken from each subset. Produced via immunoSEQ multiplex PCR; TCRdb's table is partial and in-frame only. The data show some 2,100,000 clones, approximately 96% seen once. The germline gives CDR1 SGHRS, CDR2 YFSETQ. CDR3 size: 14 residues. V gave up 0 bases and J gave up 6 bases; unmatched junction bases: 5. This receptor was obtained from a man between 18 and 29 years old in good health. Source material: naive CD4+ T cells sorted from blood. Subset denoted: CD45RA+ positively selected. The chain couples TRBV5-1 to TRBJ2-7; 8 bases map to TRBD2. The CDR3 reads CASSLAGGPGEQYF. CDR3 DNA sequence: TGCGCCAGCAGCTTGGCGGGAGGGCCTGGCGAGCAGTACTTC.